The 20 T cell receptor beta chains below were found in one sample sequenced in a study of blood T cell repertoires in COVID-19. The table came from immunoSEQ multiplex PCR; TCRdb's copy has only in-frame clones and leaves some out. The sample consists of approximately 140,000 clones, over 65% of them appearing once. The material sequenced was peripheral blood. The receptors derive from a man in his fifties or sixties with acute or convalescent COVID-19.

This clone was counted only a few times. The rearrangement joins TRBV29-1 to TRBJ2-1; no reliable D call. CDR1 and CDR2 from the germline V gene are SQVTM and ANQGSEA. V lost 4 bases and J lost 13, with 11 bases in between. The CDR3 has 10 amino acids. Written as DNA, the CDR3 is TGCAGCGTTGGTCTTGGCATTCAGTTCTTC. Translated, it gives CSVGLGIQFF.

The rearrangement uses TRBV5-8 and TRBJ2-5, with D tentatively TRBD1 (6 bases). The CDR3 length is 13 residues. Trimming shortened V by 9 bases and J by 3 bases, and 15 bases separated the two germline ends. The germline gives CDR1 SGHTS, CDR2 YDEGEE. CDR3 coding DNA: TGTGCCAACCATCCGGGACAAGAAGAGACCCAGTACTTC. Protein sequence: CANHPGQEETQYF.

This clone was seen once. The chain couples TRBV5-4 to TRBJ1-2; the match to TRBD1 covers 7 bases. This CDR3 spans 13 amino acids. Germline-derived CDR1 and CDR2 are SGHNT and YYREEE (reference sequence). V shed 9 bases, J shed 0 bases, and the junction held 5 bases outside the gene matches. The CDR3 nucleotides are TGTGCCATAGGGACAGTTACTAACTATGGCTACACCTTC. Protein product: CAIGTVTNYGYTF.

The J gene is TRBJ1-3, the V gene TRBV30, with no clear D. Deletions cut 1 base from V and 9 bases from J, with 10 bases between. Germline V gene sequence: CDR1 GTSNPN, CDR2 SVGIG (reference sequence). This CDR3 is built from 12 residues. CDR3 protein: CAWSALEGTIYF. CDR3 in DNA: TGTGCCTGGAGTGCCCTGGAGGGCACCATATATTTT.

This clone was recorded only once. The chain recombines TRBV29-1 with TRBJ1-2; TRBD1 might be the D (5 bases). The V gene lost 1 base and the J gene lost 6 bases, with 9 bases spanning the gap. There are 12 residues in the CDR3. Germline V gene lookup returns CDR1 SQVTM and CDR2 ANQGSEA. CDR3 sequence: CSVEAGWDGYTF. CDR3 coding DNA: TGCAGCGTTGAAGCAGGGTGGGATGGCTACACCTTC. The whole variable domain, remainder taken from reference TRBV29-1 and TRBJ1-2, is SAVISQKPSRDICQRGTSLTIQCQVDSQVTMMFWYRQQPGQSLTLIATANQGSEATYESGFVIDKFPISRPNLTFSTLTVSNMSPEDSSIYLCSVEAGWDGYTFGSGTRLTVV.

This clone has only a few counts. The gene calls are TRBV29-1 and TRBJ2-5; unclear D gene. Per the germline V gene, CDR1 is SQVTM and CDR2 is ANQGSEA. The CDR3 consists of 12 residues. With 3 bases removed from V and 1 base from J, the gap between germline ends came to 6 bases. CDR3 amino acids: CSVERSQETQYF. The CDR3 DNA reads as TGCAGCGTTGAGCGGAGCCAAGAGACCCAGTACTTC.

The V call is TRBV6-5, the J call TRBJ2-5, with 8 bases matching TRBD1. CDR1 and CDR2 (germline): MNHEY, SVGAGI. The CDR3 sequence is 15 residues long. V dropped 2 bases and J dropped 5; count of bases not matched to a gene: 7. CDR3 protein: CASSYTQGARETQYF. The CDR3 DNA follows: TGTGCCAGCAGTTACACGCAGGGGGCCCGGGAGACCCAGTACTTC.

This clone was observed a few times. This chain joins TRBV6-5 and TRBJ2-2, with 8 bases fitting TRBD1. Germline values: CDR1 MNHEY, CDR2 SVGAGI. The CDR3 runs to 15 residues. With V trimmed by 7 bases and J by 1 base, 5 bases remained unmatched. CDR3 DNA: TGTGCCAGCACTCTTGACAGGGGGAACACCGGGGAGCTGTTTTTT. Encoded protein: CASTLDRGNTGELFF.

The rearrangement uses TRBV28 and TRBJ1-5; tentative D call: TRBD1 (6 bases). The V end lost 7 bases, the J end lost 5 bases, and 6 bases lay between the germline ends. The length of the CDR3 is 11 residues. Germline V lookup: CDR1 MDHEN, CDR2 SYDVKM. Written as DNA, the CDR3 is TGTGCCAGCAACAGGGATCAGCCCCAGCATTTT. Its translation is CASNRDQPQHF.

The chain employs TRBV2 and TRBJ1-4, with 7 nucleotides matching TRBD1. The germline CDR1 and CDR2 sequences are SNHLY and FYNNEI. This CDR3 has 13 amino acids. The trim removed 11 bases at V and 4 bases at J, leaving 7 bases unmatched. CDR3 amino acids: CALRDSRNEKLFF. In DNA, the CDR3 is TGTGCCCTTCGGGACAGTCGTAATGAAAAACTGTTTTTT.

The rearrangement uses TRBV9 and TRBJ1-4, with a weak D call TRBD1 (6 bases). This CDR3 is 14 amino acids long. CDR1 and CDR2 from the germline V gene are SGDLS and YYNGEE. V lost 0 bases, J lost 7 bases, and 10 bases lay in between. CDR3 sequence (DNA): TGTGCCAGCAGCGTAGGGGGGCTTGGTGAAAAACTGTTTTTT. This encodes CASSVGGLGEKLFF.

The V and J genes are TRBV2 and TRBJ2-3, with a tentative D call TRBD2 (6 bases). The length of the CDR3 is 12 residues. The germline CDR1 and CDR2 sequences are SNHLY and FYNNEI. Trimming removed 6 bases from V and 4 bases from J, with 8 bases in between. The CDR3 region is CASRTGADTQYF. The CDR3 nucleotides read TGTGCCAGCAGGACGGGGGCAGATACGCAGTATTTT.

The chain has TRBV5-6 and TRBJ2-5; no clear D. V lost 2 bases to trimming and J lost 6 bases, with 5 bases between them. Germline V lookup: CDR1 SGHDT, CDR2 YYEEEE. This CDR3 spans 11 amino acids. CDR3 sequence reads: CASSLEKTQYF. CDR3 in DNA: TGTGCCAGCAGCTTAGAGAAGACCCAGTACTTC.

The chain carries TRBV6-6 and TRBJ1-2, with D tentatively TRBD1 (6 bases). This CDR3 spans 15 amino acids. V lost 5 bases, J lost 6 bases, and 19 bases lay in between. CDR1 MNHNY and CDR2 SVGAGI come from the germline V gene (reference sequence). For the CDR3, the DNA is TGTGCCAGCAGTATGCCCTCCAGGGGTAGCGATGGCTACACCTTC. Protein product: CASSMPSRGSDGYTF.

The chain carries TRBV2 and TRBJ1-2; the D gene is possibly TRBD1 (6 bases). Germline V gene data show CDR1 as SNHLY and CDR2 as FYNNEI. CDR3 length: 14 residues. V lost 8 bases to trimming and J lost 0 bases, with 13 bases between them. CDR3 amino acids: CASRNRVANYGYTF. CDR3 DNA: TGTGCCAGCCGAAACAGGGTAGCTAACTATGGCTACACCTTC.

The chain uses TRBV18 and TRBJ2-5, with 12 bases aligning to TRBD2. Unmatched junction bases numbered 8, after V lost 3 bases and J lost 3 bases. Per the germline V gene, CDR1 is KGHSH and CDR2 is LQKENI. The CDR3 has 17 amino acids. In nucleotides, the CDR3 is TGTGCCAGCTCACCCATAGTACGGACTAGCGGGGAAGAGACCCAGTACTTC. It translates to CASSPIVRTSGEETQYF.

The CDR3 spells CASSGSKMDRVWTDTQYF. CDR3 DNA: TGTGCCAGCAGTGGGAGTAAGATGGACAGGGTGTGGACAGATACGCAGTATTTT. The rearrangement uses TRBV2 and TRBJ2-3; TRBD1 matches 8 bases. This CDR3 comprises 18 residues. The germline gives CDR1 SNHLY, CDR2 FYNNEI. Losses at the gene ends were 4 bases for V and 3 bases for J; bases not matched to a gene: 15. Full variable domain (rest looked up from reference TRBV2 and TRBJ2-3): EPEVTQTPSHQVTQMGQEVILRCVPISNHLYFYWYRQILGQKVEFLVSFYNNEISEKSEIFDDQFSVERPDGSNFTLKIRSTKLEDSAMYFCASSGSKMDRVWTDTQYFGPGTRLTVL.

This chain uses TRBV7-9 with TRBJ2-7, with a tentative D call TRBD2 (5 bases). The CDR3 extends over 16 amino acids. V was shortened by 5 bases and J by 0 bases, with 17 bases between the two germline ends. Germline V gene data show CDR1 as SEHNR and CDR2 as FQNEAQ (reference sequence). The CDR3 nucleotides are TGTGCCAGCAGCCCCTCGAGGGTGACGAGCTCCTACGAGCAGTACGTC. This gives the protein CASSPSRVTSSYEQYV.

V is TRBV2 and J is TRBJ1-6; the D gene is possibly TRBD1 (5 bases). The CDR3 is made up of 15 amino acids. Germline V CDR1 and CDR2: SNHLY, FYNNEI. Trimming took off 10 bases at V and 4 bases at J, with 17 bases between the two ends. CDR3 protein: CATIREGTYNSPLHF. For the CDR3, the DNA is TGTGCCACCATACGGGAGGGGACGTATAATTCACCCCTCCACTTT.

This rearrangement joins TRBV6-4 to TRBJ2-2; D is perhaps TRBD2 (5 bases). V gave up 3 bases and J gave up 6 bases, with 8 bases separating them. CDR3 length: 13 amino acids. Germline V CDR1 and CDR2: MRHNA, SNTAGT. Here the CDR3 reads CASSEEEAGELFF. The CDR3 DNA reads TGTGCCAGCAGTGAGGAGGAGGCCGGGGAGCTGTTTTTT.